This T cell receptor (beta chain) was recorded in a study of blood T cell repertoires in COVID-19. This table comes from immunoSEQ multiplex PCR, and its TCRdb copy is limited to in-frame clones, with some not included. This table has around 59,000 clones, 81% appearing once. The CDR3 spans 11 residues. V lost 6 bases to trimming and J lost 6 bases, with 5 bases between them. The sequence was collected from a woman older than 75 with active or convalescent COVID-19. Material: peripheral blood. The genes are TRBV12-3 or TRBV12-4 and TRBJ1-4; no firm D call. This CDR3 is CASSLYEKLFF. The CDR3 DNA is TGTGCCAGCAGCCTATATGAAAAACTGTTTTTT.